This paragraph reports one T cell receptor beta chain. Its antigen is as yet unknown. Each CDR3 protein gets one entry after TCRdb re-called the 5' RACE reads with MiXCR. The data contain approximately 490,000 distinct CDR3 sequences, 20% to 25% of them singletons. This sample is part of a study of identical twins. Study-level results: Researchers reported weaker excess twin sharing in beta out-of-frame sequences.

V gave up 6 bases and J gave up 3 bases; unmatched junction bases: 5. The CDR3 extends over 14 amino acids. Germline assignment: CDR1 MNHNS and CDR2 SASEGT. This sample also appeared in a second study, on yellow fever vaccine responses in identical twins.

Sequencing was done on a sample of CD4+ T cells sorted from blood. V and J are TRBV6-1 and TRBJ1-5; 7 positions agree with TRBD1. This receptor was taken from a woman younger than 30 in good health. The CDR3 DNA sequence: TGTGCCAGCAGCCCTGACAGGGTCAATCAGCCCCAGCATTTT. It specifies CASSPDRVNQPQHF.